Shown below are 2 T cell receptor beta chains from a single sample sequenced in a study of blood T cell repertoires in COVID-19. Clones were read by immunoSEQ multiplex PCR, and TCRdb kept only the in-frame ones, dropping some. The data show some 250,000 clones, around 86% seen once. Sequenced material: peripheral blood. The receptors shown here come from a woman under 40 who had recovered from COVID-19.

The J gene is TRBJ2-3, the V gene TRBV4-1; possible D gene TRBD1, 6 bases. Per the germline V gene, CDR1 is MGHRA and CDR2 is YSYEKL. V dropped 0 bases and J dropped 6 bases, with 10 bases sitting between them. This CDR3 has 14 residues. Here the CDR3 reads CASSQDRGWDTQYF. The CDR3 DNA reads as TGCGCCAGCAGCCAAGATAGGGGGTGGGATACGCAGTATTTT.

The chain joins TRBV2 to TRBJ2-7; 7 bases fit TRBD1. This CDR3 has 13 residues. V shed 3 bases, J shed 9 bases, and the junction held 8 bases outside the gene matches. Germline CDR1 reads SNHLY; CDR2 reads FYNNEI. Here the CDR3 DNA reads TGTGCCAGCAGTGATATGAGGGGGCGTGGGCAGTACTTC. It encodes CASSDMRGRGQYF.